This is a list of T cell receptor beta chains from one sample in a study of monozygotic twins with inflammatory bowel disease. TCRdb reprocessed the 5' RACE reads and reports one entry per CDR3 protein, with no DNA. This repertoire includes roughly 320,000 distinct CDR3 sequences. Sample: blood. These receptors were obtained from a human donor with ulcerative colitis or Crohn's disease, or a healthy co-twin of an affected twin (not recorded which). The CDR3 runs from the conserved cysteine through the conserved F or W. Clone size is given for some rows only: seen once, a few or many times, or a class if the clone is expanded.

j_call v_call clone_size cdr3_aa
TRBJ2-3 TRBV6-2/TRBV6-3 - CASSFLPGDPDTQYF
TRBJ2-3 TRBV10-3 - CAISDFIGTGITDTQYF
TRBJ2-5 TRBV7-9 - CASGDRGRETQYF
TRBJ2-2 TRBV5-4 - CASSVWTGFTGELFF
TRBJ2-6 TRBV11-1 - CASNHGLGREVSGANVLTF
TRBJ2-7 TRBV6-5 - CASSLGRGLIYEQYF
TRBJ2-3 TRBV7-9 - CASIGPEATDTQYF
TRBJ2-3 TRBV18 - CASSPFTDTQYF
TRBJ2-6 TRBV27 - CASSLQGANVLTF
TRBJ2-2 TRBV28 - CASRLGTNTGELFF
TRBJ2-1 TRBV11-2 - CASSSRARTSGRVNEQFF
TRBJ2-1 TRBV2 - CASEAENSYNEQFF
TRBJ2-7 TRBV20-1 - CSAGRGGPRSYEQYF
TRBJ1-1 TRBV20-1 - CSASPRLTEAFF
TRBJ1-4 TRBV19 - CASSQGYSEKLFF
TRBJ2-1 TRBV14 - CASSHNQGPPNNEQFF
TRBJ2-7 TRBV4-3 - CASSQDLSGSLGEQYF
TRBJ2-6 TRBV20-1 - CSASWDAHSGANVLTF
TRBJ2-3 TRBV19 - CASSMGPTQYF
TRBJ2-3 TRBV5-1 - CASSFTESKPDTQYF
TRBJ1-2 TRBV7-2 - CASSIAIYGYTF
TRBJ2-3 TRBV18 - CASSLRGASADTHYF
TRBJ1-5 TRBV20-1 - CSARDPGGKDRNQPQHF
TRBJ1-2 TRBV3-1 - CASSPKGTSNYGYTF
TRBJ2-5 TRBV2 - CASRGLQETQYF
TRBJ2-1 TRBV20-1 - CSAPKAGGNYNEQFF
TRBJ1-2 TRBV29-1 - CSVGTGPGYTF
TRBJ2-1 TRBV11-3 - CASSSSDRGREQFF
TRBJ2-7 TRBV5-1 - CASSGTGGAEQYF
TRBJ2-2 TRBV7-9 - CASSSPSGPGELFF
TRBJ1-1 TRBV6-5 medium-sized CASSLQGFTEAFF
TRBJ2-1 TRBV2 - CASIRQGENNEQFF
TRBJ1-1 TRBV19 - CASSEQYTEAFF
TRBJ2-2 TRBV2 - CASRRTGVDTGELFF
TRBJ1-1 TRBV12-3/TRBV12-4 - CASSFGGSTEAFF
TRBJ1-6 TRBV5-1 - CASSSQGRSSYNSPLHF
TRBJ1-1 TRBV20-1 - CSAYSRPNRGTEAFF
TRBJ1-2 TRBV7-9 - CASSGGTSGNYGYTF
TRBJ2-7 TRBV6-2/TRBV6-3 - CASRQTGASYEQYF
TRBJ2-1 TRBV7-9 - CASSLLGTRGNEQFF
TRBJ2-7 TRBV10-3 - CATTGVSYEQYF
TRBJ2-7 TRBV29-1 - CSVTVTGSYEQYF
TRBJ2-7 TRBV28 - CASSLLSLDEQYF
TRBJ2-5 TRBV15 - CATGPPWGETQYF
TRBJ2-2 TRBV5-1 - CASSAWTSGAGELFF
TRBJ2-7 TRBV15 - CATSSQWTSGVAYEQYF
TRBJ2-2 TRBV27 - CASSRQGTNTGELFF
TRBJ2-2 TRBV6-2/TRBV6-3 - CASSYPTSGIDTGELFF